The 2 T cell receptor beta chains below were found in one sample sequenced in a study of cytomegalovirus exposure and HLA in healthy donors. Both 60 Vbeta primers and 13 Jbeta primers went into the PCR. This table comes from immunoSEQ multiplex PCR, and its TCRdb copy is limited to in-frame clones, with some not included. Of fewer than 250,000 clones detected, 70% to 75% appear once; the ten largest clones hold about 4.6%. The specimen sequenced was PBMCs. Receptor source: a man between 25 and 39 years old in good health and CMV-seropositive.

V and J are TRBV11-3 and TRBJ2-6; D might be TRBD2 (6 bases). From germline, CDR1 is SGHNT and CDR2 YENEEA. The ends were cut back, 5 bases at V and 0 bases at J, with 14 bases in the middle. The CDR3 runs to 17 residues. The CDR3: CASSPGGPLSGANVLTF. The CDR3 DNA reads TGTGCCAGCAGCCCCGGGGGACCGCTCTCTGGGGCCAACGTCCTGACTTTC.

The sample holds one count of this clone. This rearrangement joins TRBV30 to TRBJ1-4; weak D call: TRBD1 (5 bases). Germline V gene sequence: CDR1 GTSNPN, CDR2 SVGIG (reference sequence). V was trimmed by 3 bases and J by 0 bases, leaving 11 bases between them. This CDR3 region has 15 residues. The DNA of the CDR3 is TGTGCCTGGAGAGGGAGGGGAACAACTAATGAAAAACTGTTTTTT. It codes for CAWRGRGTTNEKLFF. The full variable domain, completed using reference TRBV30 and TRBJ1-4, is SQTIHQWPATLVQPVGSPLSLECTVEGTSNPNLYWYRQAAGRGLQLLFYSVGIGQISSEVPQNLSASRPQDRQFILSSKKLLLSDSGFYLCAWRGRGTTNEKLFFGSGTQLSVL.